The sequence of this TCR beta chain was determined in a study of blood T cell repertoires in COVID-19. The overall study: Both acute and convalescent COVID-19 samples were obtained from the United States, Italy and Spain.

In the original workflow: Amplified reference gene primers provided the basis for estimating nucleated cell counts. Some clones are missing from TCRdb's copy, which holds only in-frame ones; the method was immunoSEQ multiplex PCR. V and J calls plus clone size are reproduced from that table; the DNA served to infer D and trimming. Found here are about 180,000 clones, roughly 88% of them singletons; the top ten hold less than 3.5%. Germline CDR1 SGHVS, CDR2 FNYEAQ. The CDR3 loop spans 16 amino acids. Trimming removed 1 base from V and 3 bases from J, with 10 bases in between. The chain has TRBV7-6 and TRBJ2-6; D is uncertain. The receptor comes from an older woman with acute or convalescent COVID-19. The sample comprised peripheral blood. The CDR3 sequence is CASSLVVSGGANVLTF. CDR3 bases: TGTGCCAGCAGCTTAGTAGTCTCCGGTGGGGCCAACGTCCTGACTTTC.